This TCR beta chain derives from a study of CD8+CD57+ T cells in acquired aplastic anemia (dated by TCRdb to the late 2010s). Describing the broader study: A mean of about 3 ug of DNA, ranging from about 0.2 to 27.4 ug, was extracted from sorted CD4+ and CD8+ cells. Summary of the overall study and its limitations: Between patients and healthy controls, no significant difference in CD8+ Simpson's diversity was found (P=0.060). Twenty-nine CD8+ CDR3 sequences were shared between patients and controls but appeared highly expressed in patients and within their immunodominant clones.

In the germline V gene (reference sequence), CDR1 corresponds to WNHNN and CDR2 to SYGVQD. There are 15 amino acids in the CDR3, from cysteine to phenylalanine inclusive. The CDR3 DNA has 45 bases and is translated from base 1. V lost 6 bases and J lost 3 bases; the stretch between them is 17 bases long. In the study, sorted CD4+ and CD8+ blood T cells from patients with severe aplastic anemia and from healthy subjects underwent deep sequencing of TCR repertoires. Ficoll-Paque density gradient centrifugation was used to isolate peripheral blood mononuclear cells. CD4+ and CD8+ T cells were sorted by FACS or magnetic beads before DNA extraction. Profiling of TCR beta VDJ combinations and CDR3 sequences used genomic DNA as the template. An Illumina HiSeq 2000 was used for TCR repertoire sequencing. As for the authors' bioinformatics: Repertoire assessment relied on Simpson's diversity index, CDR3 size and DJ length profiles, and TRBV/TRBJ rearrangement plots. The most abundant DNA sequence in the deep sequencing data was taken as the immunodominant clone. CDR3 amino acid sequences were screened for sharing across subjects and were compared with published repertoires and the VDJdb database. TCRdb reran the public reads through fastp at Q25 and MiXCR, keeping productive beta chains. When rows share a CDR3 protein, they turn into one entry using the most common DNA and genes. The V and J calls, along with clone size, are taken from TCRdb and not from the paper's own processing. The sample table records 300,000 or so distinct CDR3 sequences; around three fifths of these occur just once. The ten largest clones take up under 8.5% of the sample.

In regard to this clonotype: Its antigen remains unidentified. No much larger clone is present one base from it, and per-base qualities are unavailable.

The material sequenced was sorted CD4+, CD8+, or CD8+CD57+ T cells (not recorded which) from PBMCs. The V gene is TRBV10-1 and the J gene is TRBJ1-1, with the D gene not clear enough to name. The receptor's source is a human donor with severe aplastic anemia or a healthy control (not recorded which). In nucleotide form, the sequence is TGCGCCAGCAGCGACTTTGGGAGACTACACACTGAAGCTTTCTTT. It translates as CASSDFGRLHTEAFF.